A selection of T cell receptor beta chains follows, all from one sample in a study of control samples from healthy donors and cancer patients. TCRdb keeps only in-frame clones here, not all; method: immunoSEQ multiplex PCR. The sample has around 130,000 clones; approximately 94% are singletons. The sequencing input was PBMCs. These receptors were obtained from a man over 45 with head and neck cancer. The CDR3 runs from the conserved cysteine through the conserved F or W. The D gene is left open where the match is weak. Clone size is not always given. Where it is, it says once, few, many or a class for expanded clones.

. TRBJ1-5 TRBV19 TRBD1 CASSMGGGLSNQPQHF TGTGCCAGTAGTATGGGAGGGGGCCTTAGCAATCAGCCCCAGCATTTT
. TRBJ2-7 TRBV3-1/TRBV3-2 . CASSHPGAGTYEQYF TGTGCCAGCAGCCACCCTGGGGCGGGGACCTACGAGCAGTACTTC
. TRBJ2-3 TRBV4-2 . CASSQEVAVSTDTQYF TGTGCCAGCAGCCAAGAGGTTGCGGTGAGCACAGATACGCAGTATTTT
. TRBJ2-7 TRBV6-5 . CASSYRRQGAYEQYF TGTGCCAGCAGTTACCGAAGACAAGGGGCCTACGAGCAGTACTTC
. TRBJ2-7 TRBV7-2 . CASSLDLDEQYF TGTGCCAGCAGCTTAGATTTGGACGAGCAGTACTTC
. TRBJ1-1 TRBV11-2 . CASSLGRDINTEAFF TGTGCCAGCAGCTTAGGCAGGGACATTAACACTGAAGCTTTCTTT
. TRBJ2-2 TRBV7-9 TRBD1 CASTGTGGARELFF TGTGCCAGCACCGGGACAGGGGGCGCCCGGGAGCTGTTTTTT
. TRBJ2-7 TRBV29-1 . CSVAGAYEQYF TGCAGCGTTGCCGGGGCCTACGAGCAGTACTTC
. TRBJ1-5 TRBV19 . CASSIDRTPEHF TGTGCCAGTAGTATTGATCGGACCCCGGAGCATTTT
. TRBJ2-1 TRBV5-4 . CASSLAGGLLAQFF TGTGCCAGCAGCTTGGCCGGAGGACTCCTTGCTCAGTTCTTC
. TRBJ1-1 TRBV28 . CASSPRINTEAFF TGTGCCAGCAGCCCCAGGATCAACACTGAAGCTTTCTTT
. TRBJ2-3 TRBV11-2 TRBD2 CASSLWGGTDTQYF TGTGCCAGCAGCTTATGGGGGGGGACAGATACGCAGTATTTT
. TRBJ1-1 TRBV7-6 . CASSSLDKALMNTEAFF TGTGCCAGCAGCTCCCTGGACAAGGCCCTTATGAACACTGAAGCTTTCTTT
. TRBJ1-2 TRBV2 . CASSERWGYTF TGTGCCAGCAGTGAAAGGTGGGGCTACACCTTC
. TRBJ1-2 TRBV12-3/TRBV12-4 TRBD1 CASRETGPYGYTF TGTGCCAGCAGGGAGACAGGGCCCTATGGCTACACCTTC
once TRBJ1-1 TRBV6-5 TRBD1 CASSLQGEAEAFF TGTGCCAGCAGTTTACAGGGGGAGGCTGAAGCTTTCTTT
. TRBJ1-1 TRBV25-1 . CASFAGLMNTEAFF TGTGCCAGCTTTGCGGGCTTGATGAACACTGAAGCTTTCTTT
. TRBJ2-5 TRBV21-1 . CASSTESQETQYF TGTGCCAGCAGCACGGAGAGCCAAGAGACCCAGTACTTC
. TRBJ2-5 TRBV7-2 TRBD1 CASSPTRTGGETQYF TGTGCCAGCAGCCCCACCCGAACAGGGGGCGAGACCCAGTACTTC
. TRBJ2-4 TRBV7-9 . CASSNTGYERSIQYF TGTGCCAGCAGCAATACAGGGTACGAAAGGAGCATTCAGTACTTC
. TRBJ2-2 TRBV19 . CASSMGSERGTGELFF TGTGCCAGTAGTATGGGGAGCGAAAGAGGAACCGGGGAGCTGTTTTTT
. TRBJ2-7 TRBV7-8 TRBD2 CASSLGLAASSYEQYF TGTGCCAGCAGCTTAGGGCTAGCGGCCAGCTCCTACGAGCAGTACTTC